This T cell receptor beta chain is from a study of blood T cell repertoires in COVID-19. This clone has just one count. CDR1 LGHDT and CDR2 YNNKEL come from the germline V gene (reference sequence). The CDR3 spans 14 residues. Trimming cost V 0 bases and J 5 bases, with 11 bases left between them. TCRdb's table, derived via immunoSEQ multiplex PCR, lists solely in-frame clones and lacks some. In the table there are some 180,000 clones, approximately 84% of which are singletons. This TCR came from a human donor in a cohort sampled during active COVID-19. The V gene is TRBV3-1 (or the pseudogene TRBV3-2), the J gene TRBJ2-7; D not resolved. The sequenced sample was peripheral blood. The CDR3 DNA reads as TGTGCCAGCAGCCAAGATTACGGGTCGGACGAGCAGTACTTC. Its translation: CASSQDYGSDEQYF.